The 5 T cell receptor beta chains given below trace back to one sample, sequenced in a study of blood T cell repertoires in COVID-19 (TCRdb year 2020). The library was obtained by the immunoSEQ multiplex PCR assay. Not all clones reach the TCRdb copy of this immuneACCESS table, which keeps in-frame sequences only. Checked studies attribute under half of the gap to unresolved V genes and leave the rest unexplained. The sample has some 45,000 clones on record, approximately 80% of them singletons. Of the sample, roughly 8.8% is held by the ten largest clones. The specimen sequenced was peripheral blood. The receptors were gathered from a man in his sixties with acute or convalescent COVID-19.

The V gene is TRBV6-1, the J gene TRBJ2-2, with D unclear. The CDR3 covers 14 residues. V was trimmed by 0 bases and J by 1 base, leaving 3 bases between them. Germline V gene lookup returns CDR1 MNHNS and CDR2 SASEGT. Written as DNA, the CDR3 is TGTGCCAGCAGTGAAGCCCGGAACACCGGGGAGCTGTTTTTT. Encoded protein: CASSEARNTGELFF.

In DNA, the CDR3 is TGTGCCAGCAAGGGGGCTTCTAATGAAAAACTGTTTTTT. It encodes CASKGASNEKLFF. This chain uses TRBV7-2 with TRBJ1-4, with TRBD1 matching 7 bases. The germline gives CDR1 SGHTA, CDR2 FQGNSA. The CDR3 has 13 residues. V dropped 7 bases and J dropped 3; count of bases not matched to a gene: 2.

This chain joins TRBV19 and TRBJ1-2; 9 bases match TRBD1. From germline, CDR1 is LNHDA and CDR2 SQIVND (reference sequence). The CDR3 has 14 residues. J gave up 2 bases and V 6 bases, and 4 bases lay outside the gene matches. For the CDR3, the DNA is TGTGCCAGTAGGGCCGGGACAGGGAACTATGGCTACACCTTC. Translated: CASRAGTGNYGYTF.

Relative to its sample, this clone is medium-sized. This chain uses TRBV3-1 (or the pseudogene TRBV3-2) with TRBJ1-5; no definite D call. CDR3 length: 13 residues. Trimming stripped 0 bases from V and 5 bases from J, with 5 bases between. CDR1 LGHDT and CDR2 YNNKEL come from the germline V gene (reference sequence). CDR3 protein: CASSQEEDQPQHF. The CDR3 nucleotides read TGTGCCAGCAGCCAAGAGGAGGATCAGCCCCAGCATTTT.

The chain uses TRBV9 and TRBJ2-1, with D possibly matching TRBD1 (5 bases). This CDR3 has 16 amino acids. The ends were cut back, 0 bases at V and 5 bases at J, with 15 bases in the middle. Germline V CDR1 and CDR2: SGDLS, YYNGEE. CDR3 in amino acids: CASSVAPRDWNNEQFF. DNA for the CDR3: TGTGCCAGCAGCGTAGCGCCCAGGGATTGGAACAATGAGCAGTTCTTC.